This T cell receptor (beta chain) derives from a study of OX40 agonist ivuxolimab in advanced cancers. Study background: Clinicians treated patients with ivuxolimab, an agonistic anti-OX40 (CD134) antibody. The study gave patients intravenous ivuxolimab at 0.01 to 10 mg/kg every 2 weeks. Whole-study results and caveats: By week 6 at 0.1 to 3.0 mg/kg, blood CD4+ and CD8+ T cells had expanded clonally.

The CDR3 covers 16 residues. Deletions cut 4 bases from V and 1 base from J, with 15 bases between. Turning to this clone: Its specificity is unknown.

TCRdb keeps only in-frame clones here, not all; method: immunoSEQ multiplex PCR. The repertoire holds about 34,000 clones, with nearly 95% as singletons. This receptor was obtained from an adult with an advanced solid tumor such as melanoma, head and neck, liver or kidney cancer. The chain links TRBV23-1 to TRBJ2-3; D is perhaps TRBD1 or TRBD2 (5 bases each). TRBV23-1 is flagged as an ORF with uncertain function. The input for sequencing was CD4+ or CD8+ T cells sorted from blood, taken in a trial of the OX40 agonist ivuxolimab. The CDR3 DNA reads as TGCGCCAGCAGTCGCCCTCGGGGCGGACGCACAGATACGCAGTATTTT. Its protein product is CASSRPRGGRTDTQYF.